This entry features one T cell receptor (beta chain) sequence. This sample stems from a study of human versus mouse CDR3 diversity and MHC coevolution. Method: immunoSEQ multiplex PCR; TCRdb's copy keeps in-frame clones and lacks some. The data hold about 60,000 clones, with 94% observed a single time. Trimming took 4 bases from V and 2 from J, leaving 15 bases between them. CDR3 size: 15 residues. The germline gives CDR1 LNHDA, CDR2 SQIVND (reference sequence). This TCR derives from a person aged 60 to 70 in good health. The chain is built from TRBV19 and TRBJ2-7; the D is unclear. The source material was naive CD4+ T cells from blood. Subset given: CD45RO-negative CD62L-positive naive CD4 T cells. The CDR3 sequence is CASSSLGETAYEQYF. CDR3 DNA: TGTGCCAGTAGTAGCCTAGGAGAGACCGCCTACGAGCAGTACTTC.